This passage covers 28 T cell receptor beta chains from one sample sequenced in a study of cytomegalovirus exposure and HLA in healthy donors. A multiplex PCR was run with 60 Vbeta primers and 13 Jbeta primers. Method: immunoSEQ multiplex PCR; TCRdb's copy keeps in-frame clones and lacks some. The sample is made up of about 54,000 clones, and the top ten hold 6.5% to 8.5% of it. The sequenced material came from PBMCs. Receptors originate from a woman between 40 and 50 years old in good health and CMV-seronegative.

This chain links TRBV2 with TRBJ1-1; 8 positions agree with TRBD1. This CDR3 has 13 residues. After removal of 9 bases from V and 1 base from J, the junction contained 4 bases not matched to a gene. The germline V gene has CDR1 SNHLY and CDR2 FYNNEI. CDR3 region: CARSTGENTEAFF. As DNA, the CDR3 is TGTGCCAGATCGACAGGGGAGAACACTGAAGCTTTCTTT.

The chain couples TRBV27 to TRBJ1-6; 11 bases are a match to TRBD1. Germline lookup yields CDR1 MNHEY and CDR2 SMNVEV (reference sequence). The CDR3 totals 15 residues. V lost 4 bases, J lost 10 bases, and 6 bases stayed unmatched. The CDR3 DNA is TGTGCCAGCAGTTCCGGGACAGGGGGTCGGTCACCCCTCCACTTT. This gives the protein CASSSGTGGRSPLHF.

This rearrangement joins TRBV27 to TRBJ2-7; 10 nucleotides agree with TRBD1. The CDR3 is 16 residues long. The V gene end was trimmed by 3 bases and the J gene end by 5 bases; junction bases not matched to a gene: 10. Germline lookup yields CDR1 MNHEY and CDR2 SMNVEV (reference sequence). CDR3 nucleotides: TGTGCCAGCAGTTTGGGCCCAGGGACAGGGGTGAACGAGCAGTACTTC. Its translation: CASSLGPGTGVNEQYF.

The chain employs TRBV30 and TRBJ2-5; D is perhaps TRBD2 (6 bases). Trimming cost V 5 bases and J 6 bases, with 22 bases left between them. Germline values: CDR1 GTSNPN, CDR2 SVGIG (reference sequence). The CDR3 has 15 amino acids. CDR3 nucleotides: TGTGCCTGGGGCCCGGGACTGGGGGGTCTGAAGACCCAGTACTTC. This encodes CAWGPGLGGLKTQYF.

The CDR3 here is CASSLVTGVNAFF. As DNA, the CDR3 is TGTGCCAGCAGCCTCGTCACAGGGGTAAACGCTTTCTTT. The J gene is TRBJ1-1, the V gene TRBV7-9; 7 bases map to TRBD1. After removal of 5 bases from V and 11 bases from J, the junction contained 11 bases not matched to a gene. The CDR3 is 13 amino acids. Per germline, CDR1 SEHNR and CDR2 FQNEAQ (reference sequence).

The CDR3 region is CASGLGLDREAAFF. CDR3 bases: TGTGCTAGTGGTTTGGGTTTAGACAGGGAGGCAGCTTTCTTT. The chain carries TRBV12-5 and TRBJ1-1; the match to TRBD1 covers 7 bases. Germline CDR1 and CDR2: LGHNT and FRNRAP. The CDR3 contains 14 residues. The V segment lost 1 base and the J segment 10 bases; nucleotides outside the gene matches: 9.

V usage is TRBV6-5 and J usage is TRBJ2-3; possibly TRBD1 for D (5 bases). Germline CDR1 is MNHEY and CDR2 is SVGAGI. CDR3 length: 14 residues. V dropped 5 bases and J dropped 4 bases, with 13 bases sitting between them. The CDR3 nucleotides are TGTGCCAGCAGTCTCCTTAGGGGTGCAGATACGCAGTATTTT. Its protein is CASSLLRGADTQYF.

The rearrangement uses TRBV2 and TRBJ2-5; possibly TRBD1 for D (5 bases). Germline V CDR1 and CDR2: SNHLY, FYNNEI. Trimming removed 7 bases from V and 2 bases from J, with 11 bases in between. The CDR3 is 13 amino acids. CDR3: CASTIDSQETQYF. CDR3 bases: TGTGCCAGCACAATTGACAGTCAAGAGACCCAGTACTTC.

This sequence joins TRBV30 and TRBJ2-7; no reliable D call. Germline loops: CDR1 GTSNPN, CDR2 SVGIG (reference sequence). With 2 bases removed from V and 3 bases from J, the gap between germline ends came to 8 bases. The length of the CDR3 is 12 residues. This chain's CDR3 is CAWSTNSYEQYF. Written as DNA, the CDR3 is TGTGCCTGGAGTACCAACAGCTACGAGCAGTACTTC.

CDR3 nucleotide sequence: TGCGCCAGCAGCCAGGGACAGACCTACGAGCAGTACTTC. Its protein product is CASSQGQTYEQYF. The genes are TRBV5-1 and TRBJ2-7, with 7 bases identical to TRBD1. J gave up 2 bases and V 4 bases, and 3 bases lay outside the gene matches. Germline V gives CDR1 SGHRS, CDR2 YFSETQ. CDR3 size: 13 residues.

This chain's CDR3 is CASSHRDSLYEQYF. The CDR3 region has the DNA TGTGCCAGCAGCCACCGGGACAGCCTCTACGAGCAGTACTTC. The genes are TRBV7-9 and TRBJ2-7; 7 bases map to TRBD1. V trimming: 5 bases; J trimming: 3 bases; junction bases outside the gene matches: 7. Germline-derived CDR1 and CDR2 are SEHNR and FQNEAQ (reference sequence). CDR3 length: 14 amino acids.

The chain recombines TRBV6-6 with TRBJ2-5; 10 bases map to TRBD2. Germline loops: CDR1 MNHNY, CDR2 SVGAGI (reference sequence). Losses at the gene ends were 5 bases for V and 2 bases for J; bases not matched to a gene: 8. CDR3 length equals 16 residues. The CDR3 DNA reads as TGTGCCAGCAGTCCTGGAAAACTAGCGGGGCAAGAGACCCAGTACTTC. It codes for CASSPGKLAGQETQYF.

The V call is TRBV5-1, the J call TRBJ1-2; D uncertain. V gave up 5 bases and J gave up 2 bases, with 10 bases separating them. The CDR3 sequence is 13 residues long. Germline values: CDR1 SGHRS, CDR2 YFSETQ. In DNA form, the CDR3 reads TGCGCCAGCAGGCAGGATAGAAACTATGGCTACACCTTC. Translation: CASRQDRNYGYTF.

The chain carries TRBV18 and TRBJ2-1, with 10 bases identical to TRBD2. The germline gives CDR1 KGHSH, CDR2 LQKENI. There are 16 residues in the CDR3. The V segment lost 1 base and the J segment 10 bases; nucleotides outside the gene matches: 10. CDR3 coding DNA: TGTGCCAGCTCACCACAATTCCTAGCGGGAGAGGGCGAGCAGTTCTTC. This translates into CASSPQFLAGEGEQFF.

The V gene is TRBV5-1, the J gene TRBJ1-1; 9 nucleotides agree with TRBD1. This CDR3 comprises 16 residues. With 1 base clipped from V and 2 bases from J, the junction kept 6 bases outside the gene matches. Per the germline V gene, CDR1 is SGHRS and CDR2 is YFSETQ. As DNA, the CDR3 is TGCGCCAGCAGCTTGAGTGTGGGACAGGGCAACACTGAAGCTTTCTTT. As protein: CASSLSVGQGNTEAFF.

The DNA of the CDR3 is TGCGCCAGCAGCCCCTCGGGACAGGTCTATGGCTACACCTTC. It specifies CASSPSGQVYGYTF. The chain recombines TRBV5-1 with TRBJ1-2; 8 bases are a match to TRBD1. Germline lookup yields CDR1 SGHRS and CDR2 YFSETQ. V lost 4 bases and J lost 4; bases outside the gene matches: 6. This CDR3 spans 14 amino acids.

Worth noting for this clone: Within the sample, other DNA sequences also encode this same CDR3. J is TRBJ2-2 and V is TRBV15; no firm D call. The CDR3 has 16 amino acids. The V and J ends lost 6 bases and 4 bases respectively, with 18 bases between them. Germline V lookup: CDR1 LNHNV, CDR2 YYDKDF (reference sequence). The CDR3, as DNA: TGTGCCACCAGAAAAGAGATCAGTTCGGGCACCGGGGAGCTGTTTTTT. Amino acid sequence: CATRKEISSGTGELFF.

This chain joins TRBV5-1 and TRBJ2-4, with TRBD1 identical over 9 bases. The V gene's germline CDR1 is SGHRS and CDR2 YFSETQ. The CDR3 runs 13 residues. V shed 7 bases and J 7 bases; nucleotides not matched to a gene: 6. Here the CDR3 DNA reads TGCGCCAGCTCCACCGGGACAGGGAACATTCAGTACTTC. As protein: CASSTGTGNIQYF. The entire variable domain, with the rest obtained from reference TRBV5-1 and TRBJ2-4, is as follows: KAGVTQTPRYLIKTRGQQVTLSCSPISGHRSVSWYQQTPGQGLQFLFEYFSETQRNKGNFPGRFSGRQFSNSRSEMNVSTLELGDSALYLCASSTGTGNIQYFGAGTRLSVL.

The gene calls are TRBV28 and TRBJ1-1, with D tentatively TRBD1 (5 bases). This CDR3 region has 17 residues. CDR1 and CDR2 (germline): MDHEN, SYDVKM. Trimming removed 2 bases at V and 5 bases at J, with 21 bases between. DNA for the CDR3: TGTGCCAGCAGTTTAGACGAACAGGCCCTCAGCGATACTGAAGCTTTCTTT. As protein: CASSLDEQALSDTEAFF.

V is TRBV7-9 and J is TRBJ1-1, with 9 bases fitting TRBD1. The CDR3 runs 14 residues. After removal of 5 bases from V and 3 bases from J, the junction contained 4 bases not matched to a gene. Germline V CDR1 and CDR2: SEHNR, FQNEAQ (reference sequence). CDR3 protein: CASSNGQGYTEAFF. Here the CDR3 DNA reads TGTGCCAGCAGCAACGGACAGGGGTACACTGAAGCTTTCTTT.

The chain has TRBV5-1 and TRBJ2-7, with 10 bases fitting TRBD1. V lost 0 bases and J lost 3; bases outside the gene matches: 3. CDR1 and CDR2 from the germline V gene are SGHRS and YFSETQ. This CDR3 region has 15 residues. The CDR3 loop is CASSLVRTGGYEQYF. The CDR3 DNA reads TGCGCCAGCAGCTTGGTTCGGACAGGGGGCTACGAGCAGTACTTC.

The chain recombines TRBV19 with TRBJ2-3; D possibly corresponds to TRBD1 (6 bases). Germline CDR1 and CDR2: LNHDA and SQIVND (reference sequence). V lost 3 bases, J lost 1 base, and 14 bases lay in between. This CDR3 is built from 16 residues. CDR3 in amino acids: CASSMGTGLGTDTQYF. For the CDR3, the DNA is TGTGCCAGTAGTATGGGAACAGGGTTAGGCACAGATACGCAGTATTTT.

The chain uses TRBV7-9 and TRBJ2-3; perhaps TRBD1 as D (6 bases). The CDR3 totals 13 residues. The germline gives CDR1 SEHNR, CDR2 FQNEAQ (reference sequence). V lost 1 base and J lost 7, with 9 bases in between. CDR3 in amino acids: CASSLGTAYTQYF. CDR3 DNA sequence: TGTGCCAGCAGCTTAGGGACAGCCTATACGCAGTATTTT.

The rearrangement uses TRBV19 and TRBJ2-1; TRBD2 aligns across 7 bases. CDR1 and CDR2 from the germline V gene are LNHDA and SQIVND (reference sequence). The CDR3 contains 16 residues. V shed 6 bases, J shed 0 bases, and the junction held 8 bases outside the gene matches. CDR3: CASRSGGGSSYNEQFF. DNA of the CDR3: TGTGCCAGTAGGAGTGGGGGAGGGAGCTCCTACAATGAGCAGTTCTTC.

V is TRBV6-5 and J is TRBJ1-6, with 8 bases identical to TRBD1. J lost 9 bases, V lost 5 bases, and 6 bases had no gene match. The CDR3 covers 14 residues. Germline V gene lookup returns CDR1 MNHEY and CDR2 SVGAGI. Here the CDR3 reads CASSPTGERSPLHF. CDR3 DNA sequence: TGTGCCAGCAGTCCGACAGGGGAACGTTCACCCCTCCACTTT.

The DNA for the CDR3 is TGTGCCAGCAGCCCAGGGCTTAGTTCCTACAATGAGCAGTTCTTC. Translating gives CASSPGLSSYNEQFF. The chain carries TRBV7-3 and TRBJ2-1; D is possibly TRBD1 (5 bases). Trimming shortened V by 5 bases and J by 1 base, and 12 bases separated the two germline ends. CDR1 and CDR2 from the germline V gene are SGHTA and FQGTGA. The CDR3 extends over 15 amino acids.

J is TRBJ2-7 and V is TRBV7-2; TRBD1 matches at 7 bases. The germline CDR1 and CDR2 sequences are SGHTA and FQGNSA. The CDR3 runs 13 residues. V was pared by 10 bases and J by 4 bases, with 10 bases of the junction left unmatched. CDR3 protein: CATRQGALYEQYF. The CDR3 coding sequence is TGTGCCACCCGACAGGGCGCACTTTACGAGCAGTACTTC.

The chain employs TRBV9 and TRBJ2-2, with TRBD2 matching 11 bases. There are 18 residues in the CDR3. V lost 0 bases and J lost 1; bases outside the gene matches: 5. Per germline, CDR1 SGDLS and CDR2 YYNGEE. In DNA, the CDR3 is TGTGCCAGCAGCGTAGATACTAGCGGGAGACTGAACACCGGGGAGCTGTTTTTT. Its translation is CASSVDTSGRLNTGELFF.